Below are 27 T cell receptor beta chains sequenced from a single sample in a study of response to subunit inactivated influenza vaccine. TCRdb independently ran MiXCR on the RT-PCR reads; one entry per CDR3 protein. The table lists more than 200,000 distinct CDR3 sequences, roughly an eighth of them singletons, with about 7.8% in the top ten. The sequences come from non-naive T cells sorted from PBMCs, collected approximately 15 days before vaccination. These receptors came from a man between 50 and 59 years old who received an inactivated influenza vaccine.

The rearrangement uses TRBV5-1 and TRBJ2-7; D is uncertain. Germline assignment: CDR1 SGHRS and CDR2 YFSETQ. This CDR3 has 14 amino acids. The ends were cut back, 0 bases at V and 1 base at J, with 8 bases in the middle. The CDR3 nucleotides read TGCGCCAGCAGCTTGGCAGTTGGGTCCTACGAGCAGTACTTC. Residues: CASSLAVGSYEQYF.

This clonotype was picked up a small number of times. The V gene is TRBV5-1, the J gene TRBJ2-7; 9 bases are a match to TRBD1. CDR1 and CDR2 (germline): SGHRS, YFSETQ. The CDR3 length is 15 residues. V lost 4 bases, J lost 0 bases, and 5 bases stayed unmatched. The CDR3 nucleotides read TGCGCCAGCAGCACAGGGGACAGGGTCTCCTACGAGCAGTACTTC. This gives the protein CASSTGDRVSYEQYF.

This clonotype was observed many times. The chain has TRBV20-1 and TRBJ2-7; 7 bases align to TRBD2. The J segment lost 4 bases and the V segment lost 4 bases, leaving 10 bases of the junction unmatched. CDR1 is DFQATT and CDR2 is SNEGSKA in the germline V gene (reference sequence). The CDR3 runs 14 residues. The CDR3 here is CSATSGRGLYEQYF. The CDR3 nucleotides read TGCAGTGCTACCTCGGGGCGGGGGTTATACGAGCAGTACTTC.

The chain carries TRBV29-1 and TRBJ2-1; TRBD1 or TRBD2 may be the D gene (5 bases each). Looked up from germline, CDR1 is SQVTM and CDR2 is ANQGSEA. This CDR3 comprises 12 residues. The germline V and J ends were trimmed by 4 bases and 9 bases, with 13 bases remaining between them. CDR3: CSVGQSRGEQFF. As DNA, the CDR3 is TGCAGCGTTGGACAGTCCCGGGGTGAGCAGTTCTTC.

This clonotype was seen once. The genes are TRBV6-1 and TRBJ2-3; possible D gene TRBD2, 5 bases. The CDR3 runs 14 residues. Trimming removed 7 bases at V and 2 bases at J, with 13 bases between. Germline values: CDR1 MNHNS, CDR2 SASEGT. The CDR3 DNA reads as TGTGCCAGCACCCCAATGAGGGCCACAGATACGCAGTATTTT. Encoded protein: CASTPMRATDTQYF.

This chain uses TRBV7-2 with TRBJ1-2, with 8 bases lining up with TRBD1. The V segment lost 4 bases and the J segment 4 bases; nucleotides outside the gene matches: 5. Germline CDR1 and CDR2: SGHTA and FQGNSA. The CDR3 is 14 residues long. The DNA of the CDR3 is TGTGCCAGCAGCTCGACAGGGGTTTTCTATGGCTACACCTTC. Amino acid sequence: CASSSTGVFYGYTF.

The genes are TRBV27 and TRBJ2-7; either TRBD1 or TRBD2 may fit D (5 bases each). Germline CDR1 reads MNHEY; CDR2 reads SMNVEV (reference sequence). This CDR3 comprises 15 residues. The V end lost 5 bases, the J end lost 7 bases, and 21 bases lay between the germline ends. The DNA of the CDR3 is TGTGCCAGCAGTCTCGTACAGGTGGTTCCGGGGGAGCAGTACTTC. Its protein product is CASSLVQVVPGEQYF.

The chain combines TRBV20-1 with TRBJ2-1; D possibly corresponds to TRBD2 (7 bases). The CDR3 totals 16 residues. Germline V gene lookup returns CDR1 DFQATT and CDR2 SNEGSKA (reference sequence). Between the trimmed V and J ends, which lost 0 bases and 7 bases, there was a span of 19 bases. CDR3: CSARDLGGGGLNEQFF. The CDR3 coding sequence is TGCAGTGCTAGAGATCTCGGCGGGGGCGGTTTAAATGAGCAGTTCTTC.

This clonotype was found many times. V is TRBV29-1 and J is TRBJ2-1; 8 bases line up with TRBD2. This CDR3 has 15 amino acids. Germline V gene data show CDR1 as SQVTM and CDR2 as ANQGSEA. The trim removed 6 bases at V and 9 bases at J, leaving 16 bases unmatched. CDR3 sequence reads: CSVRRTSSVELEQFF. CDR3 bases: TGCAGCGTCCGACGGACTAGCTCGGTTGAACTTGAGCAGTTCTTC.

The chain joins TRBV2 to TRBJ1-1, with TRBD1 identical over 7 bases. CDR3 size: 14 residues. Trimming removed 4 bases from V and 4 bases from J; junction bases left unmatched: 6. Germline CDR1 reads SNHLY; CDR2 reads FYNNEI. The CDR3 loop is CASSGEGAGTEAFF. The DNA of the CDR3 is TGTGCCAGCAGTGGTGAGGGGGCCGGCACTGAAGCTTTCTTT.

This clonotype showed up just a few times. The rearrangement joins TRBV7-6 to TRBJ2-3; 9 nucleotides match TRBD2. V shed 5 bases and J 1 base; nucleotides not matched to a gene: 7. This CDR3 region has 16 residues. Germline CDR1 and CDR2: SGHVS and FNYEAQ. CDR3 in amino acids: CASSISGGGRTDTQYF. CDR3 nucleotides: TGTGCCAGCAGCATTAGCGGGGGAGGACGCACAGATACGCAGTATTTT. The full variable domain, with the rest looked up from reference TRBV7-6 and TRBJ2-3, is GAGVSQSPRYKVTKRGQDVALRCDPISGHVSLYWYRQALGQGPEFLTYFNYEAQQDKSGLPNDRFSAERPEGSISTLTIQRTEQRDSAMYRCASSISGGGRTDTQYFGPGTRLTVL.

This clonotype has ten or more counts. The J gene is TRBJ2-4, the V gene TRBV7-2; TRBD2 agrees at 7 bases. Germline CDR1 SGHTA, CDR2 FQGNSA. V was pared by 1 base and J by 6 bases, with 3 bases of the junction left unmatched. This CDR3 spans 14 amino acids. In DNA, the CDR3 is TGTGCCAGCAGCTTAGGGCCGGGGGGAAACATTCAGTACTTC. Protein: CASSLGPGGNIQYF.

This clonotype came up a few times. The rearrangement joins TRBV3-1 to TRBJ2-2; D ambiguous. In germline, CDR1 is LGHDT, CDR2 YNNKEL (reference sequence). This CDR3 contains 15 residues. V lost 2 bases, J lost 0 bases, and 7 bases lay in between. CDR3 loop: CASSQYDANTGELFF. Here the CDR3 DNA reads TGTGCCAGCAGCCAATACGACGCGAACACCGGGGAGCTGTTTTTT.

The chain employs TRBV6-2 or TRBV6-3 and TRBJ2-7; 8 nucleotides line up with TRBD2. This CDR3 comprises 14 residues. V shed 5 bases and J 12 bases; nucleotides not matched to a gene: 15. Germline loops: CDR1 MNHEY, CDR2 SVGEGT. The CDR3 DNA sequence: TGTGCCAGCAGTCTTCCAAGCGGGAGTAAACGGCGGTACTTC. Protein: CASSLPSGSKRRYF.

The chain joins TRBV6-2 or TRBV6-3 to TRBJ2-3; unclear D gene. Germline V lookup: CDR1 MNHEY, CDR2 SVGEGT. Trimming took 7 bases from V and 0 from J, leaving 14 bases between them. The CDR3 covers 15 residues. CDR3 DNA sequence: TGTGCCAGCAAGAGAGACGGCGATAGCACAGATACGCAGTATTTT. This sequence encodes CASKRDGDSTDTQYF.

This clonotype was seen a handful of times. The chain carries TRBV7-7 and TRBJ2-1; D gene uncertain. V shed 5 bases and J shed 9 bases, with 14 bases lying between them. Germline lookup yields CDR1 SSHAT and CDR2 FNYEAQ (reference sequence). This CDR3 is built from 13 residues. The CDR3 coding sequence is TGTGCCAGCAGCCAGGATGCCGTAGGTGAGCAGTTCTTC. Translated: CASSQDAVGEQFF.

This clonotype has a count of ten or more. This sequence joins TRBV6-1 and TRBJ2-2; TRBD1 agrees at 11 bases. Germline V gene lookup returns CDR1 MNHNS and CDR2 SASEGT. The CDR3 is 16 amino acids. The V gene end was trimmed by 4 bases and the J gene end by 3 bases; junction bases not matched to a gene: 4. CDR3 protein: CASSARTGGDTGELFF. As DNA, the CDR3 is TGTGCCAGCAGTGCCCGGACAGGGGGCGACACCGGGGAGCTGTTTTTT.

The sample holds many counts of this clonotype. V gene TRBV28 combines with J gene TRBJ1-1; the D gene is possibly TRBD1 (6 bases). Germline values: CDR1 MDHEN, CDR2 SYDVKM. Trimming removed 6 bases at V and 6 bases at J, with 20 bases between. The CDR3 totals 15 residues. CDR3 sequence reads: CASREGPRGGSEAFF. The DNA of the CDR3 is TGTGCCAGCAGAGAGGGTCCCAGGGGAGGTTCTGAAGCTTTCTTT.

This clonotype was seen only a few times. The chain couples TRBV12-3 or TRBV12-4 to TRBJ2-5; D is ambiguous. The V end was cut by 6 bases, the J end by 1 base, with 9 bases between. This CDR3 comprises 13 residues. The CDR3 protein is CASSSSTQETQYF. DNA for the CDR3: TGTGCCAGCAGCTCATCCACCCAAGAGACCCAGTACTTC.

This sequence joins TRBV9 and TRBJ1-3; no clear D gene. The CDR3 covers 15 residues. Per the germline V gene, CDR1 is SGDLS and CDR2 is YYNGEE. The V and J ends lost 0 bases and 0 bases respectively, with 7 bases between them. The CDR3 reads CASSVGGLSGNTIYF. The CDR3 region has the DNA TGTGCCAGCAGCGTAGGAGGGCTCTCTGGAAACACCATATATTTT. Together with reference TRBV9 and TRBJ1-3, the CDR3 gives the full variable domain: DSGVTQTPKHLITATGQRVTLRCSPRSGDLSVYWYQQSLDQGLQFLIQYYNGEERAKGNILERFSAQQFPDLHSELNLSSLELGDSALYFCASSVGGLSGNTIYFGEGSWLTVV.

The chain has TRBV4-3 and TRBJ1-1; D not resolved. Trimming left V 1 base short and J 4 bases short, with 13 bases between. The V gene's germline CDR1 is LGHNA and CDR2 YSLEER. The length of the CDR3 is 15 residues. The chain's CDR3 is CASSQAFPEGTEAFF. The DNA of the CDR3 is TGCGCCAGCAGCCAAGCTTTTCCGGAGGGCACTGAAGCTTTCTTT.

The chain carries TRBV6-2 or TRBV6-3 and TRBJ2-1, with D possibly TRBD2 on 6 matching bases. Germline CDR1 reads MNHEY; CDR2 reads SVGEGT. The CDR3 totals 13 residues. Between the trimmed V and J ends, which lost 6 bases and 5 bases, there was a span of 11 bases. CDR3 in DNA: TGTGCCAGCAGGTCTAGCGCCCACAATGAGCAGTTCTTC. It yields the protein CASRSSAHNEQFF.

This chain links TRBV20-1 with TRBJ2-5; TRBD2 matches at 7 bases. The ends lost 3 bases at V and 0 bases at J; junction bases unmatched: 7. The germline gives CDR1 DFQATT, CDR2 SNEGSKA (reference sequence). There are 15 residues in the CDR3. The CDR3 region has the DNA TGCAGTGCTAGCGGGAGGATCGGGTACCAAGAGACCCAGTACTTC. Its protein is CSASGRIGYQETQYF.

The V call is TRBV6-1, the J call TRBJ1-3; no reliable D call. The CDR3 totals 15 residues. CDR1 and CDR2 from the germline V gene are MNHNS and SASEGT. V was pared by 4 bases and J by 0 bases, with 10 bases between. CDR3 region: CASSVEGGSGNTIYF. CDR3 sequence (DNA): TGTGCCAGCAGTGTCGAAGGCGGCTCTGGAAACACCATATATTTT.

The chain carries TRBV11-2 and TRBJ2-7; 8 bases match TRBD2. The length of the CDR3 is 18 residues. The trim removed 5 bases at V and 0 bases at J, leaving 15 bases unmatched. Germline lookup yields CDR1 SGHAT and CDR2 FQNNGV. CDR3 residues: CASSPGGAWRGVSYEQYF. For the CDR3, the DNA is TGTGCCAGCAGCCCGGGGGGGGCTTGGCGGGGGGTCTCCTACGAGCAGTACTTC.

V usage is TRBV28 and J usage is TRBJ2-5; TRBD2 aligns across 7 bases. The germline V gene encodes CDR1 MDHEN and CDR2 SYDVKM. This CDR3 contains 13 residues. J gave up 2 bases and V 8 bases, and 5 bases lay outside the gene matches. As DNA, the CDR3 is TGTGCCAGCGAGCGGGGAGGGCAAGAGACCCAGTACTTC. Protein: CASERGGQETQYF. The full variable domain, completed using reference TRBV28 and TRBJ2-5, is DVKVTQSSRYLVKRTGEKVFLECVQDMDHENMFWYRQDPGLGLRLIYFSYDVKMKEKGDIPEGYSVSREKKERFSLILESASTNQTSMYLCASERGGQETQYFGPGTRLLVL.

This clonotype has a handful of counts. The chain carries TRBV2 and TRBJ2-7; TRBD2 aligns across 13 bases. The V gene's germline CDR1 is SNHLY and CDR2 FYNNEI. Losses at the gene ends were 4 bases for V and 6 bases for J; bases not matched to a gene: 6. This CDR3 is built from 15 residues. The CDR3 nucleotides read TGTGCCAGCAGTGGACTAGCGGGGGGCTCAAGCGAGCAGTACTTC. It codes for CASSGLAGGSSEQYF.